These 9 T cell receptor beta chains share one sample of origin, sequenced in a study of CXCR3-negative and CXCR3-positive naive CD8 T cells (dated by TCRdb to the late 2010s). The paper as a whole reports these results and caveats: Compared with CXCR3-negative naive cells, CXCR3-positive naive cells had TRB CDR3s with higher hydrophobicity (lower Kidera factor 4), lower energy, and higher strength and volume indices.

Which antigens these TCRs recognize remains unknown. For sequencing, a NextSeq 550 was employed. The Human TCR Profiling Kit (MiLaboratory) was used to prepare UMI-labeled 5' RACE TRB cDNA libraries. After TCRdb reprocessed the reads, each CDR3 protein sequence was kept as one row, without DNA. This sample's listing comprises roughly 100,000 distinct CDR3 sequences. 0.3% to 0.45% of the sample goes to the ten largest clones. Sequences were obtained from naive CXCR3+ CD8+ T cells from blood. This sample's cell subset or site label indicates: CD45RO-CCR7+CD27+CD95- naive CD8+ T cells expressing CXCR3 (TNR3+). The receptor source for this set is a human donor in good health. Some clones in this sample may be carry-over from other donors' samples.

The chain employs TRBV18 and TRBJ2-7; without DNA, the TCRdb call of TRBD2 cannot be checked. The length of the CDR3 is 14 residues. The germline V gene encodes CDR1 KGHSH and CDR2 LQKENI. The CDR3 sequence: CASSPGSHSYEQYF.

The chain links TRBV6-5 to TRBJ1-3. CDR1 is MNHEY, CDR2 SVGAGI, per germline. The CDR3 is 14 residues long. Here the CDR3 reads CASSLGQPGNTIYF.

The genes are TRBV9 and TRBJ1-2; TCRdb calls TRBD1, which cannot be checked without DNA. Germline CDR1 and CDR2: SGDLS and YYNGEE. The CDR3 contains 15 residues. CDR3 sequence: CASSPRTGWNYGYTF.

The rearrangement links TRBV12-3 or TRBV12-4 to TRBJ2-7. The length of the CDR3 is 14 residues. CDR3 sequence: CVSSSPANSYEQYF.

V usage is TRBV29-1 and J usage is TRBJ2-1. Germline values: CDR1 SQVTM, CDR2 ANQGSEA. The CDR3 length is 14 residues. The CDR3 region is CSVSDGHSYNEQFF.

CDR3 amino acids: CASSFPLEDLTDTQYF. This chain uses TRBV7-6 with TRBJ2-3; TCRdb's D call, TRBD2, is unchecked because there is no DNA. The CDR3 runs to 16 residues. Looked up from germline, CDR1 is SGHVS and CDR2 is FNYEAQ.

The chain couples TRBV14 to TRBJ2-6. In germline, CDR1 is SGHDN, CDR2 FVKESK. The CDR3 extends over 14 amino acids. This chain's CDR3 is CASRETRGANVLTF.

V is TRBV7-2 and J is TRBJ2-4; TCRdb returns TRBD2, unconfirmable since there is no DNA. The CDR3 length is 18 residues. The germline V gene encodes CDR1 SGHTA and CDR2 FQGNSA. The CDR3 reads CASSSTVSRVGLGNIQYF.

The chain has TRBV19 and TRBJ1-5. There are 16 residues in the CDR3. CDR1 LNHDA and CDR2 SQIVND come from the germline V gene (reference sequence). This chain's CDR3 is CASSMSGVQSNQPQHF.